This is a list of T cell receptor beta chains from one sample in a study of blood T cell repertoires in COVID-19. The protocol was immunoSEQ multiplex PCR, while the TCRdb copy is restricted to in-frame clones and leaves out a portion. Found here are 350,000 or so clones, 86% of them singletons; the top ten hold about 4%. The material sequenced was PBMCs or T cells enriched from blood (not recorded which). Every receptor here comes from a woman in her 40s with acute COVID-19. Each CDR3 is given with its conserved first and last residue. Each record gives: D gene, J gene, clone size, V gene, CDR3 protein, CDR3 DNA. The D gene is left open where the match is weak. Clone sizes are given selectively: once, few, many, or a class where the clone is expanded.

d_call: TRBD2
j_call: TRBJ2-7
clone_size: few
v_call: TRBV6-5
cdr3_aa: CASKFVAGGAYEQYF
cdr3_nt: TGTGCCAGCAAGTTCGTAGCGGGGGGCGCCTACGAGCAGTACTTC

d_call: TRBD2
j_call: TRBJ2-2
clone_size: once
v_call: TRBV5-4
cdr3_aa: CASRPGTSGGNTGELFF
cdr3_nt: TGTGCCAGCAGACCCGGGACTAGCGGGGGGAACACCGGGGAGCTGTTTTTT

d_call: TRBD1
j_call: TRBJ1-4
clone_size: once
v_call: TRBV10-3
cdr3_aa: CAISGDRGGEKLFF
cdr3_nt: TGTGCCATCAGTGGGGACAGGGGTGGTGAAAAACTGTTTTTT

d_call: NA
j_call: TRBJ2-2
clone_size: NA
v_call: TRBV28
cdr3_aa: CASRKHFANTGELFF
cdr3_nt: TGTGCCAGCAGAAAACATTTCGCGAACACCGGGGAGCTGTTTTTT

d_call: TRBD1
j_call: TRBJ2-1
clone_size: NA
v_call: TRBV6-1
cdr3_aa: CASSESGTVYNEQFF
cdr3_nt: TGTGCCAGCAGTGAGTCCGGGACAGTTTACAATGAGCAGTTCTTC

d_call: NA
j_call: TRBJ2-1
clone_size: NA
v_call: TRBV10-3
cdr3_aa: CAISSNRVGNEQFF
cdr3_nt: TGTGCCATCAGTAGTAACAGGGTTGGGAATGAGCAGTTCTTC

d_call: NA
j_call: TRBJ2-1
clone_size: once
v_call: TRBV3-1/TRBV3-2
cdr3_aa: CASSQGRGYYNEQFF
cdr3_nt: TGTGCCAGCAGCCAAGGCCGCGGGTACTACAATGAGCAGTTCTTC

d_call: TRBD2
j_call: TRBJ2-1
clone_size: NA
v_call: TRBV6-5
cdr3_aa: CASSRGSNEQFF
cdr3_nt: TGTGCCAGCAGTCGCGGGAGCAATGAGCAGTTCTTC

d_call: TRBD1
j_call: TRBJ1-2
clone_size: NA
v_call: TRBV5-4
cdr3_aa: CGFTRLQGALTSNYGYTF
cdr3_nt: TGTGGATTTACCCGACTACAGGGGGCTCTGACGTCTAACTATGGCTACACCTTC

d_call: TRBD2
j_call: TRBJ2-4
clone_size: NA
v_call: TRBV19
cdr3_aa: CASSIGSSGGAAIQYF
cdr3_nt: TGTGCCAGTAGTATAGGCAGTAGCGGGGGGGCAGCCATTCAGTACTTC

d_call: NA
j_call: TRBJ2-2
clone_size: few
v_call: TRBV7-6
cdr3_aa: CASSLGTEGITGELFF
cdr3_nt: TGTGCCAGCAGCTTAGGGACAGAGGGTATCACCGGGGAGCTGTTTTTT

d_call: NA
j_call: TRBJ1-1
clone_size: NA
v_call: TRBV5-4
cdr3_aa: CASSLPKQGTEAFF
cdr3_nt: TGTGCCAGCAGCTTGCCCAAGCAGGGTACGGAAGCTTTCTTT

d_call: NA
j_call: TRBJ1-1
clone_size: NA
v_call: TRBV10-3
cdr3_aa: CAIKGDMNTEAFF
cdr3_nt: TGTGCCATTAAGGGGGATATGAACACTGAAGCTTTCTTT

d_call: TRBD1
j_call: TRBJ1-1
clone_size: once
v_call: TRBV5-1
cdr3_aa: CASSSGTGFTEAFF
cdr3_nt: TGCGCCAGCAGCTCAGGGACAGGGTTTACTGAAGCTTTCTTT

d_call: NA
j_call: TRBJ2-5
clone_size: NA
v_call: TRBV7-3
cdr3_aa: CASSTSGQETQYF
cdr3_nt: TGTGCCAGCAGCACGTCGGGGCAAGAGACCCAGTACTTC

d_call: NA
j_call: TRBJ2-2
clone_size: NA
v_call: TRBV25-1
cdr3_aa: CASSDRGNTGELFF
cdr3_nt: TGTGCCAGCAGTGACAGGGGGAACACCGGGGAGCTGTTTTTT

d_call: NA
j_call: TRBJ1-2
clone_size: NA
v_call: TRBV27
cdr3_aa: CASTLGLNDQFYGYTF
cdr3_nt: TGTGCCAGCACTCTAGGACTAAACGACCAGTTCTATGGCTACACCTTC

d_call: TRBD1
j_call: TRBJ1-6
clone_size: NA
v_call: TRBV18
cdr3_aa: CASSPGDSNSPLHF
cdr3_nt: TGTGCCAGCTCACCAGGGGACAGCAATTCACCCCTCCACTTT

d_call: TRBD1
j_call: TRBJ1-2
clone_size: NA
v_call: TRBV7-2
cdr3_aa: CASSPGTGGSLDGYTF
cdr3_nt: TGTGCCAGCAGCCCCGGGACAGGGGGTAGTTTAGATGGCTACACCTTC

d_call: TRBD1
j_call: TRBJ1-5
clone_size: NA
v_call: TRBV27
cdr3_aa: CASSLSMRQGIGNQPQHF
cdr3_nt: TGTGCCAGCAGTTTATCGATGAGACAGGGAATTGGCAATCAGCCCCAGCATTTT

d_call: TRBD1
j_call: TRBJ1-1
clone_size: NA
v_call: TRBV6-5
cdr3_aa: CASRTADRGASGAFF
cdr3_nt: TGTGCCAGCAGGACCGCCGACAGGGGGGCCTCGGGGGCTTTCTTT

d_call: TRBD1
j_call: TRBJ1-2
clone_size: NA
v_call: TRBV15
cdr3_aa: CATSRVGFGTGGSFGYGYTF
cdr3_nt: TGTGCCACCAGCAGAGTGGGATTTGGGACAGGGGGAAGTTTTGGCTATGGCTACACCTTC

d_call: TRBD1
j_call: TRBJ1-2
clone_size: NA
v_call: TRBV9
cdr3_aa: CASSPGDRGYDGYTF
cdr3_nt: TGTGCCAGCAGCCCAGGAGACAGGGGCTACGATGGCTACACCTTC

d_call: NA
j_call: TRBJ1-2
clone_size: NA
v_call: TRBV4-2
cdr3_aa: CASSQEQVRAAAHYGYTF
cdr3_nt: TGTGCCAGCAGCCAAGAGCAGGTCAGGGCTGCCGCCCATTATGGCTACACCTTC

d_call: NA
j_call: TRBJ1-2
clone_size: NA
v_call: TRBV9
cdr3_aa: CASSPLAAGNYGYTF
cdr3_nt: TGTGCCAGCAGCCCTTTGGCGGCAGGGAACTATGGCTACACCTTC

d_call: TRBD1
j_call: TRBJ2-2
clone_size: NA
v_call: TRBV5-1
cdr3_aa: CASSPDRDTGELFF
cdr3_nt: TGCGCCAGCAGCCCGGACAGGGACACCGGGGAGCTGTTTTTT

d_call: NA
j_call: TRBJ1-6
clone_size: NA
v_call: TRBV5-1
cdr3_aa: CASSFPGDNSPLHF
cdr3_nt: TGCGCCAGCAGCTTTCCAGGGGATAATTCACCCCTCCACTTT

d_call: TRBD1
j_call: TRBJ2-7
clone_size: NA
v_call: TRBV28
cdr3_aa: CASSPRTGGYREQYF
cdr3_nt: TGTGCCAGCAGTCCCCGGACAGGGGGCTACCGCGAGCAGTACTTC

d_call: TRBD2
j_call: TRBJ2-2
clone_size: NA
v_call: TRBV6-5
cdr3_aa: CASSLAGAGTGELFF
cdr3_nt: TGTGCCAGCAGCCTAGCGGGAGCGGGCACCGGGGAGCTGTTTTTT

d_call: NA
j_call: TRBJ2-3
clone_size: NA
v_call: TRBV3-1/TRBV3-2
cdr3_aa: CASSQLEGDTQYF
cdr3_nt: TGTGCCAGCAGCCAGCTAGAGGGAGATACGCAGTATTTT

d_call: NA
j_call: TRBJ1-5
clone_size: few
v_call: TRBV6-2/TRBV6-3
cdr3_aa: CASSYSGGTNQPQHF
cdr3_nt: TGTGCCAGCAGTTACTCTGGCGGAACCAATCAGCCCCAGCATTTT

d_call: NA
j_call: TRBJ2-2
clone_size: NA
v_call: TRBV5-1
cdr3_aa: CASSLHTAGNTGELFF
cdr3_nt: TGCGCCAGCAGCTTGCATACGGCGGGGAACACCGGGGAGCTGTTTTTT

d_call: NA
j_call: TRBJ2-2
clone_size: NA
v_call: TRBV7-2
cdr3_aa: CASSLSSAAATPGELFF
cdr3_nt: TGTGCCAGCAGCTTAAGCTCGGCCGCAGCGACCCCCGGGGAGCTGTTTTTT

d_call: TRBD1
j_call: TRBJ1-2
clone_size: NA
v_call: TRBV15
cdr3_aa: CATSRDLTGQGRSGYTF
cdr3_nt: TGTGCCACCAGCAGAGATCTCACGGGACAGGGAAGATCTGGCTACACCTTC

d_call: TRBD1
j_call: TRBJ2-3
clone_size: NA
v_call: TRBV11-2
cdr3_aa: CASRHYRGSSTDTQYF
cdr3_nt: TGTGCCAGCAGACACTACAGGGGATCTAGCACAGATACGCAGTATTTT

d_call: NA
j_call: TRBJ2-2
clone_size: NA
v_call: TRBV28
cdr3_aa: CASSLQLKLDTGELFF
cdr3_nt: TGTGCCAGCAGTTTACAACTCAAATTGGACACCGGGGAGCTGTTTTTT

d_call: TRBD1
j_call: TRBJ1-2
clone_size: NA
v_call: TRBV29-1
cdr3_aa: CSARQGENYGYTF
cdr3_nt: TGCAGCGCCCGACAGGGGGAAAACTATGGCTACACCTTC

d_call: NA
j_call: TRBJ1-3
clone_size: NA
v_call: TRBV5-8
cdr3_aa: CASRLQGIGNTIYF
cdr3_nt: TGTGCCAGCAGACTACAGGGTATTGGAAACACCATATATTTT

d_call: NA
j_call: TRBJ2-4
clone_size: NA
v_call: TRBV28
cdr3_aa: CASAGPGNIQYF
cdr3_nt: TGTGCCAGCGCGGGCCCCGGAAACATTCAGTACTTC

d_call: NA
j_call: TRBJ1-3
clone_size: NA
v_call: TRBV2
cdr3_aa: CASAKGGASSGNTIYF
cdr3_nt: TGTGCCAGCGCGAAGGGAGGGGCGTCATCTGGAAACACCATATATTTT

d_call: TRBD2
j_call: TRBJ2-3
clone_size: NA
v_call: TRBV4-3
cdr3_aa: CASGLAGSTDTQYF
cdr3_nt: TGCGCCAGCGGCTTAGCGGGGAGCACAGATACGCAGTATTTT

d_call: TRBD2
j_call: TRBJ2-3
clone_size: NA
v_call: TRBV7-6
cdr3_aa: CASSWTSGMSDTQYF
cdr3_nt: TGTGCCAGCAGCTGGACTAGCGGGATGTCAGATACGCAGTATTTT

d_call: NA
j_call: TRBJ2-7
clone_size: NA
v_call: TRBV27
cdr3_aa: CVTRAEMSSTWETEQYF
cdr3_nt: TGTGTCACGAGGGCGGAGATGTCTTCTACGTGGGAAACCGAGCAGTACTTC

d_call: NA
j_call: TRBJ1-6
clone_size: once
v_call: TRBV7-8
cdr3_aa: CASSFITQGQNSPLHF
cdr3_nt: TGTGCCAGCAGCTTCATCACACAGGGACAAAATTCACCCCTCCACTTT

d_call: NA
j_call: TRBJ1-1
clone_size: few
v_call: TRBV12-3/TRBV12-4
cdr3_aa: CASSLAYNTEAFF
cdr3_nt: TGTGCCAGCAGTTTAGCCTATAACACTGAAGCTTTCTTT

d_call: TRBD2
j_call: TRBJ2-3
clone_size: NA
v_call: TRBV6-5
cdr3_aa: CASSPREELTDTQYF
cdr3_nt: TGTGCCAGCAGTCCACGGGAGGAACTCACAGATACGCAGTATTTT

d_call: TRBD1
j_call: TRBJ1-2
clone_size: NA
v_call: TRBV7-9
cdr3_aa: CASSLLRTGGSYTF
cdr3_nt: TGTGCCAGCAGCTTACTGAGGACAGGAGGGAGCTACACCTTC

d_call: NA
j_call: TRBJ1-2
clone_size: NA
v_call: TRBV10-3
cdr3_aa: CAISSNPGYGYTF
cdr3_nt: TGTGCCATCAGCTCGAACCCAGGCTATGGCTACACCTTC

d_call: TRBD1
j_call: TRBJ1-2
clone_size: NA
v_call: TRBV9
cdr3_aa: CASSIPQGGGYTF
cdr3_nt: TGTGCCAGCAGCATCCCTCAGGGGGGTGGCTACACCTTC

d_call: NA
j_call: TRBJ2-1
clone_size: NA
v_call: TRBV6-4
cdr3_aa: CASSDTTGSKFYNEQFF
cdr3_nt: TGTGCCAGCAGTGACACGACAGGTTCGAAATTCTACAATGAGCAGTTCTTC